One sample yielded the 13 T cell receptor beta chains listed below, sequenced in a study of CD8 T cells in ankylosing spondylitis. TCRdb re-analysed the 5' RACE reads in MiXCR, keeping a single row per CDR3 protein. The repertoire holds about 230,000 distinct CDR3 sequences, over 7% seen once, with around 5.1% in the top ten. Sequences were obtained from blood, either unsorted or a sorted T cell fraction (not recorded which). The receptors stem from a female donor with ankylosing spondylitis or in good health (not recorded which).

This clonotype showed up many times. The chain links TRBV6-1 to TRBJ1-1; 10 nucleotides line up with TRBD1. CDR1 is MNHNS and CDR2 is SASEGT in the germline V gene. This CDR3 region has 14 residues. J lost 5 bases, V lost 7 bases, and 7 bases had no gene match. CDR3 coding DNA: TGTGCCAGCATTACCGCGGGACAGGGGACTGAAGCTTTCTTT. It codes for CASITAGQGTEAFF.

This clonotype was recorded at least ten times. This sequence joins TRBV5-1 and TRBJ2-7, with D unclear. With 0 bases removed from V and 2 bases from J, the gap between germline ends came to 12 bases. CDR1 and CDR2 from the germline V gene are SGHRS and YFSETQ. The CDR3 is made up of 15 amino acids. CDR3 sequence (DNA): TGCGCCAGCAGCTTGGGAGTAGGCTTGCCCTACGAGCAGTACTTC. Translation gives CASSLGVGLPYEQYF.

This clonotype showed up just a few times. This chain joins TRBV7-9 and TRBJ2-7; possibly TRBD1 or TRBD2 for D (5 bases each). The CDR3 runs to 17 residues. The germline V gene has CDR1 SEHNR and CDR2 FQNEAQ (reference sequence). V was shortened by 4 bases and J by 2 bases, with 21 bases between the two germline ends. CDR3 nucleotide sequence: TGTGCCAGCAGCTCCCAGGGTAACGGGAACCCGACCTACGAGCAGTACTTC. Translation: CASSSQGNGNPTYEQYF. The entire variable domain, with the rest obtained from reference TRBV7-9 and TRBJ2-7, is as follows: DTGVSQNPRHKITKRGQNVTFRCDPISEHNRLYWYRQTLGQGPEFLTYFQNEAQLEKSRLLSDRFSAERPKGSFSTLEIQRTEQGDSAMYLCASSSQGNGNPTYEQYFGPGTRLTVT.

This clonotype was seen only a few times. This sequence joins TRBV18 and TRBJ2-7; TRBD1 agrees at 9 bases. The CDR3 has 15 residues. The V and J ends lost 3 bases and 0 bases, in that order; junction bases with no gene match: 3. The germline V gene has CDR1 KGHSH and CDR2 LQKENI. For the CDR3, the DNA is TGTGCCAGCTCACCCCCGGGACAGGGCTCCTACGAGCAGTACTTC. This encodes CASSPPGQGSYEQYF.

This clonotype was seen at least ten times. The rearrangement joins TRBV4-2 to TRBJ1-1; D is unresolved. CDR1 is LGHNA and CDR2 is YNFKEQ in the germline V gene. This CDR3 has 17 residues. V lost 1 base and J lost 0, with 15 bases in between. CDR3 residues: CASSQGKIATLNTEAFF. CDR3 in DNA: TGTGCCAGCAGCCAAGGGAAGATAGCCACGCTGAACACTGAAGCTTTCTTT.

On this clonotype itself: This may come from a read error, since a much larger clone is one base off. The rearrangement uses TRBV7-9 and TRBJ1-2; 7 bases align to TRBD1. Germline values: CDR1 SEHNR, CDR2 FQNEAQ (reference sequence). CDR3 size: 14 residues. The CDR3 sequence: CASSLETGNFGYTF. The DNA of the CDR3 is TGTGCCAGCAGCTTAGAGACAGGGAACTTTGGCTACACCTTC.

This clonotype was found many times. This chain joins TRBV4-2 and TRBJ2-7; 10 positions match TRBD2. The CDR3 contains 17 residues. The V segment lost 0 bases and the J segment 6 bases; nucleotides outside the gene matches: 11. Germline V gene lookup returns CDR1 LGHNA and CDR2 YNFKEQ. CDR3 sequence (DNA): TGTGCCAGCAGCCAAGATTTTGCTAGCGGGAGAATTGGCGAGCAGTACTTC. Protein: CASSQDFASGRIGEQYF.

The sample holds a few counts of this clonotype. The chain recombines TRBV3-1 with TRBJ1-3; the match to TRBD1 covers 7 bases. CDR3 size: 15 residues. Unmatched junction bases numbered 4, after V lost 3 bases and J lost 2 bases. Germline V gene data show CDR1 as LGHDT and CDR2 as YNNKEL (reference sequence). DNA for the CDR3: TGTGCCAGCAGCCACGCAGGGGGAGCTGGAAACACCATATATTTT. Its translation: CASSHAGGAGNTIYF.

The rearrangement uses TRBV7-9 and TRBJ2-7; D gene unclear. This CDR3 spans 11 amino acids. Germline loops: CDR1 SEHNR, CDR2 FQNEAQ (reference sequence). Trimming cost V 3 bases and J 8 bases, with 8 bases left between them. The CDR3: CASSLGGQQYF. CDR3 bases: TGTGCCAGCAGCTTGGGTGGCCAGCAGTACTTC.

This clonotype was seen at least ten times. The V and J genes are TRBV12-3 or TRBV12-4 and TRBJ1-3, with D possibly being TRBD1 (5 bases). Trimming stripped 6 bases from V and 6 bases from J, with 9 bases between. This CDR3 contains 12 residues. The CDR3 is CASSQGPNTIYF. The DNA of the CDR3 is TGTGCCAGCAGCCAGGGTCCAAACACCATATATTTT.

The CDR3 region has the DNA TGTGCCAGTCGCACCCGCCGAGGACCGGGAGCCTACAATGAGCAGTTCTTC. The encoded protein is CASRTRRGPGAYNEQFF. The chain recombines TRBV19 with TRBJ2-1, with D perhaps matching TRBD2 (6 bases). The V and J ends lost 8 bases and 2 bases respectively, with 22 bases between them. The germline CDR1 and CDR2 sequences are LNHDA and SQIVND (reference sequence). The CDR3 totals 17 residues.

This clonotype was seen repeatedly, ten times or more. The CDR3 nucleotides read TGTGCCAGCAGCTTGGTTTCTAGCACAGATACGCAGTATTTT. Encoded protein: CASSLVSSTDTQYF. This chain links TRBV7-2 with TRBJ2-3; D is undetermined. CDR3 length: 14 amino acids. V was cut by 3 bases and J by 0 bases, with 7 bases left in between. Germline CDR1 is SGHTA and CDR2 is FQGNSA.

This clonotype was detected many times. The chain is built from TRBV5-1 and TRBJ2-3; TRBD2 matches 10 bases. Looked up from germline, CDR1 is SGHRS and CDR2 is YFSETQ. This CDR3 has 20 amino acids. Trimming at V came to 1 base and at J to 3 bases, leaving 17 bases not matched to a gene. CDR3 nucleotide sequence: TGCGCCAGCAGCTTGAGGGGACTAGCGTCTACACTCGGGGGGACAGATACGCAGTATTTT. Translating it yields CASSLRGLASTLGGTDTQYF.